This TCR beta chain was sequenced in a study of cytomegalovirus exposure and HLA in healthy donors. Findings of the study overall: With later analysis, a missense DCLRE1C variant became linked to TCR beta V- and J-gene trimming.

The PCR had 60 Vbeta and 13 Jbeta primers. Some clones are missing from TCRdb's copy, which holds only in-frame ones; the method was immunoSEQ multiplex PCR. This table has approximately 110,000 clones, under 85% appearing once. The trim removed 0 bases at V and 3 bases at J, leaving 4 bases unmatched. CDR1 and CDR2 (germline): LGHNA, YNFKEQ. CDR3 size: 16 residues. Comment on this clone: Its matching antigen is unknown.

The sequence was collected from a middle-aged man in good health and CMV-seronegative. The sequenced sample consisted of PBMCs. This chain joins TRBV4-2 and TRBJ2-1, with 8 bases lining up with TRBD2. As DNA, the CDR3 is TGTGCCAGCAGCCAAGAAGGCGGGGGGCTCTACAATGAGCAGTTCTTC. It codes for CASSQEGGGLYNEQFF.